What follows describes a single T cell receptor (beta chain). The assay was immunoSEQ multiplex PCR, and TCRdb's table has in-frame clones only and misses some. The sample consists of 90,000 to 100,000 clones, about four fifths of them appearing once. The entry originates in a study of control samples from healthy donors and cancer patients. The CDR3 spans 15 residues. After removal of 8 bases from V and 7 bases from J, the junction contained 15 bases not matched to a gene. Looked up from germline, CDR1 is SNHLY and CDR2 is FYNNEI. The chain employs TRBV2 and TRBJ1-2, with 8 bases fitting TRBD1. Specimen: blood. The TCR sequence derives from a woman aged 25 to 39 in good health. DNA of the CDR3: TGTGCCAGCCAAACTACGCCGGCAGGGGGCGGTGGCTACACCTTC. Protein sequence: CASQTTPAGGGGYTF. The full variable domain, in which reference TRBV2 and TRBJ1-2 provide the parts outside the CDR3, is EPEVTQTPSHQVTQMGQEVILRCVPISNHLYFYWYRQILGQKVEFLVSFYNNEISEKSEIFDDQFSVERPDGSNFTLKIRSTKLEDSAMYFCASQTTPAGGGGYTFGSGTRLTVV.